The 28 T cell receptor beta chains below were found in one sample sequenced in a study of blood T cell repertoires in COVID-19. Sequenced by immunoSEQ multiplex PCR; TCRdb stores in-frame clones only, minus some. The table shows approximately 170,000 clones, with around 85% occurring only once. Sequencing was done on a sample of peripheral blood. Source of these receptors: a woman in her 50s with acute or convalescent COVID-19.

This clone was picked up one time. This sequence joins TRBV2 and TRBJ2-7; 7 nucleotides match TRBD2. The CDR3 has 17 residues. Trimming took 5 bases from V and 5 from J; bases not matched to a gene: 18. From germline, CDR1 is SNHLY and CDR2 FYNNEI. The CDR3 bases are TGTGCCAGCAGTTACCAAGCGGGATTCTCTGGGGGGAACGAGCAGTACTTC. Translated, it gives CASSYQAGFSGGNEQYF.

V usage is TRBV19 and J usage is TRBJ1-5; a possible D gene is TRBD1 (5 bases). The CDR3 runs to 20 residues. V lost 1 base, J lost 0 bases, and 22 bases lay in between. Germline values: CDR1 LNHDA, CDR2 SQIVND (reference sequence). For the CDR3, the DNA is TGTGCCAGTAGTATAGGGCGTGGAGGGACGTGGACGCATAGCAATCAGCCCCAGCATTTT. Protein: CASSIGRGGTWTHSNQPQHF.

This chain joins TRBV6-5 and TRBJ1-6; 10 bases agree with TRBD1. In germline, CDR1 is MNHEY, CDR2 SVGAGI. The CDR3 is 15 residues long. The V segment lost 2 bases and the J segment 10 bases; nucleotides outside the gene matches: 5. CDR3 protein: CASSYGDRGGSPLHF. Here the CDR3 DNA reads TGTGCCAGCAGTTACGGGGACAGGGGAGGATCACCCCTCCACTTT.

The V and J genes are TRBV28 and TRBJ2-1, with TRBD2 matching over 11 bases. Per germline, CDR1 MDHEN and CDR2 SYDVKM. Trimming cost V 7 bases and J 3 bases; bases outside gene matches: 5. CDR3 size: 15 residues. The CDR3 region has the DNA TGTGCCAGCAACCCACTAGCGGGGGTCTACAATGAGCAGTTCTTC. It specifies CASNPLAGVYNEQFF.

The genes are TRBV5-6 and TRBJ1-5; D is undetermined. CDR1 SGHDT and CDR2 YYEEEE come from the germline V gene. The V end was cut by 1 base, the J end by 1 base, with 12 bases between. The CDR3 is made up of 16 amino acids. This CDR3 reads CASSLSLPGSNQPQHF. CDR3 in DNA: TGTGCCAGCAGCTTGAGTCTCCCGGGAAGCAATCAGCCCCAGCATTTT.

The rearrangement links TRBV10-3 to TRBJ1-1; 7 bases are a match to TRBD1. The V and J ends lost 4 bases and 2 bases, in that order; junction bases with no gene match: 4. This CDR3 is built from 14 residues. Germline loops: CDR1 ENHRY, CDR2 SYGVKD. The CDR3 sequence: CAISGQGRNTEAFF. The CDR3 nucleotides are TGTGCCATCAGTGGACAGGGACGAAACACTGAAGCTTTCTTT.

The genes are TRBV5-6 and TRBJ2-7, with D hard to call. Trimming removed 1 base at V and 3 bases at J, with 8 bases between. The germline CDR1 and CDR2 sequences are SGHDT and YYEEEE. The CDR3 contains 13 residues. CDR3 region: CASSLNLFYEQYF. CDR3 sequence (DNA): TGTGCCAGCAGCTTGAACCTATTCTACGAGCAGTACTTC.

In DNA, the CDR3 is TGTGCCACCGGCCTGGGACTGATGAACACTGAAGCTTTCTTT. As protein: CATGLGLMNTEAFF. The chain employs TRBV6-6 and TRBJ1-1, with TRBD1 as a possible D gene (5 bases). V lost 10 bases and J lost 0, with 15 bases in between. Germline V gives CDR1 MNHNY, CDR2 SVGAGI (reference sequence). The CDR3 runs to 14 residues.

This clone appeared a single time. This chain connects TRBV13 to TRBJ2-3; 9 bases line up with TRBD2. Trimming took 6 bases from V and 4 from J; bases not matched to a gene: 11. This CDR3 has 16 residues. The V gene's germline CDR1 is PRHDT and CDR2 FYEKMQ (reference sequence). For the CDR3, the DNA is TGTGCCAGCAGACCGCAGCGGGGGGCCTTCGCAGATACGCAGTATTTT. Protein: CASRPQRGAFADTQYF.

J is TRBJ1-4 and V is TRBV18; a possible D gene is TRBD1 (5 bases). CDR1 KGHSH and CDR2 LQKENI come from the germline V gene. This CDR3 spans 15 amino acids. V was trimmed by 5 bases and J by 4 bases, leaving 14 bases between them. Here the CDR3 reads CASSGGGAINEKLFF. CDR3 nucleotides: TGTGCCAGCTCAGGAGGAGGGGCGATTAATGAAAAACTGTTTTTT. The complete variable domain, with remaining parts taken from reference TRBV18 and TRBJ1-4, reads NAGVMQNPRHLVRRRGQEARLRCSPMKGHSHVYWYRQLPEEGLKFMVYLQKENIIDESGMPKERFSAEFPKEGPSILRIQQVVRGDSAAYFCASSGGGAINEKLFFGSGTQLSVL.

This clone was seen only a few times. The J gene is TRBJ1-3, the V gene TRBV5-1; D not resolved. From germline, CDR1 is SGHRS and CDR2 YFSETQ. The length of the CDR3 is 16 residues. The V gene lost 0 bases and the J gene lost 1 base, with 11 bases spanning the gap. The CDR3 loop is CASSLEGRRSGNTIYF. The CDR3 bases are TGCGCCAGCAGCTTGGAGGGCAGGAGGTCTGGAAACACCATATATTTT.

This chain connects TRBV9 to TRBJ2-2; D gene unclear. Trimming shortened V by 0 bases and J by 1 base, and 10 bases separated the two germline ends. This CDR3 comprises 16 residues. CDR1 is SGDLS and CDR2 is YYNGEE in the germline V gene. The CDR3: CASSVAVRVNTGELFF. The CDR3 DNA sequence: TGTGCCAGCAGCGTAGCCGTGAGAGTGAACACCGGGGAGCTGTTTTTT.

The chain carries TRBV28 and TRBJ2-7; D is unresolved. There are 17 residues in the CDR3. V was clipped by 4 bases and J by 0 bases, with 19 bases between them. Germline CDR1 is MDHEN and CDR2 is SYDVKM. The CDR3 region is CASSSVAATGLSYEQYF. Here the CDR3 DNA reads TGTGCCAGCAGTTCTGTCGCGGCGACTGGCCTCTCCTACGAGCAGTACTTC.

The CDR3 here is CAILSAGKPLGGNTIYF. CDR3 nucleotide sequence: TGTGCCATCCTTAGCGCAGGCAAACCCCTGGGGGGAAACACCATATATTTT. The gene calls are TRBV6-7 and TRBJ1-3; D gene unclear. TRBV6-7 qualifies as an ORF whose function is uncertain. The germline V and J ends were trimmed by 10 bases and 4 bases, with 26 bases remaining between them. CDR3 size: 17 residues.

This clone has a handful of counts. The rearrangement links TRBV4-1 to TRBJ1-1; D ambiguous. Germline CDR1 reads MGHRA; CDR2 reads YSYEKL. The ends were cut back, 4 bases at V and 0 bases at J, with 9 bases in the middle. The CDR3 contains 14 residues. Here the CDR3 DNA reads TGCGCCAGCAGCCCTTCTCAGATGAACACTGAAGCTTTCTTT. This encodes CASSPSQMNTEAFF.

This chain links TRBV30 with TRBJ1-6; 7 bases match TRBD1. With 0 bases clipped from V and 7 bases from J, the junction kept 0 bases outside the gene matches. The CDR3 covers 13 residues. Germline V CDR1 and CDR2: GTSNPN, SVGIG (reference sequence). In DNA, the CDR3 is TGTGCCTGGAGTGTCAGGGGGAATTCACCCCTCCACTTT. It is translated as CAWSVRGNSPLHF. Together with reference TRBV30 and TRBJ1-6, the CDR3 gives the full variable domain: SQTIHQWPATLVQPVGSPLSLECTVEGTSNPNLYWYRQAAGRGLQLLFYSVGIGQISSEVPQNLSASRPQDRQFILSSKKLLLSDSGFYLCAWSVRGNSPLHFGNGTRLTVT.

This clone was found a few times. This chain links TRBV10-3 with TRBJ1-6; 8 bases are shared with TRBD1. The trim removed 6 bases at V and 5 bases at J, leaving 6 bases unmatched. The CDR3 consists of 15 residues. Germline CDR1 is ENHRY and CDR2 is SYGVKD. The CDR3 coding sequence is TGTGCCATCAGAACGGACAGGGCAAATAATTCACCCCTCCACTTT. This encodes CAIRTDRANNSPLHF.

The rearrangement links TRBV2 to TRBJ1-1; 7 bases are shared with TRBD1. This CDR3 is built from 12 residues. Trimming cost V 7 bases and J 5 bases; bases outside gene matches: 4. Germline V lookup: CDR1 SNHLY, CDR2 FYNNEI. DNA of the CDR3: TGTGCCAGCACTGACAGGGCGACTGAAGCTTTCTTT. Its protein product is CASTDRATEAFF.

Note on this clone: The junction shows a germline mismatch at one end, possibly a read error. The CDR3 bases are TGTGCCAGCAGATATGACACTCGGCGCCTTTCATTT. Translating gives CASRYDTRRLSF. The chain couples TRBV12-3 or TRBV12-4 to TRBJ1-5; D ambiguous. This CDR3 is 12 amino acids long.

In its sample, this clone was seen once. The chain carries TRBV6-5 and TRBJ2-2; D perhaps matches TRBD1 (6 bases). From germline, CDR1 is MNHEY and CDR2 SVGAGI. The CDR3 is 14 amino acids. The V gene lost 6 bases and the J gene lost 0 bases, with 8 bases spanning the gap. CDR3: CASRNRANTGELFF. Here the CDR3 DNA reads TGTGCCAGCAGGAACAGGGCGAACACCGGGGAGCTGTTTTTT.

The J gene is TRBJ2-2, the V gene TRBV7-2; D possibly corresponds to TRBD1 (5 bases). The V gene lost 2 bases and the J gene lost 1 base, with 8 bases spanning the gap. Per the germline V gene, CDR1 is SGHTA and CDR2 is FQGNSA. CDR3 size: 15 residues. CDR3 sequence: CASSLYTGNTGELFF. The CDR3 DNA reads as TGTGCCAGCAGCTTATATACAGGGAACACCGGGGAGCTGTTTTTT.

The chain joins TRBV6-6 to TRBJ1-5; TRBD1 agrees at 7 bases. The CDR3 covers 14 residues. The V and J ends lost 6 bases and 1 base, in that order; junction bases with no gene match: 3. Germline lookup yields CDR1 MNHNY and CDR2 SVGAGI (reference sequence). The CDR3 sequence is CASRSGGSNQPQHF. The CDR3 DNA reads as TGTGCCAGCAGGTCAGGGGGAAGCAATCAGCCCCAGCATTTT.

This clone was detected ten times or more. The chain employs TRBV29-1 and TRBJ1-1; maybe TRBD1 (6 bases). V lost 1 base, J lost 3 bases, and 12 bases lay in between. This CDR3 contains 14 residues. Germline lookup yields CDR1 SQVTM and CDR2 ANQGSEA. The CDR3 DNA reads as TGCAGCGTTGAAGTTACCAGGGGTGACACTGAAGCTTTCTTT. It encodes CSVEVTRGDTEAFF.

The chain links TRBV4-2 to TRBJ2-7; perhaps TRBD2 as D (6 bases). The germline V and J ends were trimmed by 3 bases and 6 bases, with 24 bases remaining between them. Germline CDR1 is LGHNA and CDR2 is YNFKEQ. This CDR3 has 17 residues. CDR3 DNA sequence: TGTGCCAGCAGCCAGCGAACTGGGGGACGTATCGGGGGCGAGCAGTACTTC. Its protein product is CASSQRTGGRIGGEQYF.

The chain carries TRBV11-2 and TRBJ1-1, with unresolved D. The V gene lost 1 base and the J gene lost 5 bases, with 8 bases spanning the gap. CDR1 is SGHAT and CDR2 is FQNNGV in the germline V gene. There are 13 residues in the CDR3. Written as DNA, the CDR3 is TGTGCCAGCAGCTTAGTCTCGGGGACTGAAGCTTTCTTT. Amino acid sequence: CASSLVSGTEAFF. The complete variable domain, with remaining parts taken from reference TRBV11-2 and TRBJ1-1, reads EAGVAQSPRYKIIEKRQSVAFWCNPISGHATLYWYQQILGQGPKLLIQFQNNGVVDDSQLPKDRFSAERLKGVDSTLKIQPAKLEDSAVYLCASSLVSGTEAFFGQGTRLTVV.

CDR3 sequence (DNA): TGTGCCAGCAGTAACCGGGAGGGAAGGTTCTATGGCTACACCTTC. Its protein is CASSNREGRFYGYTF. V usage is TRBV6-5 and J usage is TRBJ1-2; D not certain. Deletions cut 5 bases from V and 4 bases from J, with 17 bases between. In germline, CDR1 is MNHEY, CDR2 SVGAGI. This CDR3 has 15 amino acids.

This rearrangement joins TRBV6-8 to TRBJ2-7, with a possible D match to TRBD2 (5 bases). The CDR3 sequence is 12 residues long. The V end was cut by 5 bases, the J end by 2 bases, with 7 bases between. Germline V gene data show CDR1 as MNHGY and CDR2 as SAAAGT. The DNA of the CDR3 is TGTGCCAGCAGTGACTATACCTACGAGCAGTACTTC. It translates to CASSDYTYEQYF.

The chain is built from TRBV5-5 and TRBJ1-2; D perhaps matches TRBD1 (6 bases). This CDR3 is 13 amino acids long. From germline, CDR1 is SGHKS and CDR2 YYEKEE (reference sequence). The ends were cut back, 2 bases at V and 4 bases at J, with 9 bases in the middle. The chain's CDR3 is CASSFRGSYGYTF. For the CDR3, the DNA is TGTGCCAGCAGCTTCAGGGGATCCTATGGCTACACCTTC.